The 4 T cell receptor beta chains below were found in one sample sequenced in a study of blood T cell repertoires in COVID-19 (dated by TCRdb to about 2020). Libraries came from the immunoSEQ multiplex PCR assay. Here the immuneACCESS table is served through TCRdb, limited to in-frame sequences with V and J called. Missing clones are a known gap in these copies; in checked studies unresolved V genes cover under half, and the rest lacks a known reason. Recorded for this sample are roughly 230,000 clones; 65% to 85% of them occurred a single time. Approximately 8% of the sample is taken by the ten largest. Input material: peripheral blood. These receptors all come from a woman of 80 years or more with acute or convalescent COVID-19.

The CDR3 DNA is TGCGCCAGCAGCCAAGAGATTTGGACAGGCGGGCAGGAGGGCTACACCTTC. Translation: CASSQEIWTGGQEGYTF. The chain couples TRBV4-1 to TRBJ1-2, with TRBD1 matching 7 bases. V gave up 0 bases and J gave up 8 bases; unmatched junction bases: 15. The CDR3 runs 17 residues. The germline V gene has CDR1 MGHRA and CDR2 YSYEKL.

The J gene is TRBJ1-6, the V gene TRBV9; D is perhaps TRBD1 (6 bases). CDR1 and CDR2 from the germline V gene are SGDLS and YYNGEE. Between the trimmed V and J ends, which lost 3 bases and 8 bases, there was a span of 12 bases. The CDR3 runs 14 residues. The CDR3 bases are TGTGCCAGCAGCGACACACAGGGATATTCACCCCTCCACTTT. Translated, it gives CASSDTQGYSPLHF.

The chain is built from TRBV6-1 and TRBJ2-5; 9 bases match TRBD1. The germline CDR1 and CDR2 sequences are MNHNS and SASEGT. The CDR3 covers 14 residues. V lost 2 bases to trimming and J lost 6 bases; unmatched junction nucleotides: 4. The CDR3 nucleotides are TGTGCCAGCAGTGAAACAGGGGGCTTAAAGACCCAGTACTTC. Protein sequence: CASSETGGLKTQYF.

The J gene is TRBJ1-5, the V gene TRBV19; D is ambiguous. The germline gives CDR1 LNHDA, CDR2 SQIVND (reference sequence). This CDR3 comprises 13 residues. V lost 3 bases to trimming and J lost 5 bases, with 8 bases between them. CDR3 residues: CASSIHNHQPQHF. Written as DNA, the CDR3 is TGTGCCAGTAGTATCCACAACCATCAGCCCCAGCATTTT.